This record concerns one T cell receptor (beta chain) sequence. The target antigen is unknown. Naive CD8 cells lacked CD45RO and underwent positive selection for CCR7, leaving out terminally differentiated effector memory CD45RA+ cells. V was trimmed by 3 bases and J by 3 bases, leaving 19 bases between them. The CDR3 has 17 amino acids. From germline, CDR1 is SGHAT and CDR2 FQNNGV. These data originate in a study of shared clonotypes between healthy human individuals. Sequencing was at deep level. Original handling: ImmunoSEQ gave junction-only sequences without quality scores, so filtering differed. This table comes from immunoSEQ multiplex PCR, and its TCRdb copy is limited to in-frame clones, with some not included. For V, J and clone size, that table is used; D and trimming come from the DNA. Among around 2,000,000 clones listed, approximately 94% were seen once. Study-wide findings and caveats: Few donors restricted represented genetic and exposure-history diversity.

The clonotype originates from a man younger than 35 in good health. The sample taken for sequencing was naive CD8+ T cells sorted from blood. V is TRBV11-2 and J is TRBJ2-3, with D perhaps TRBD1 or TRBD2 (5 bases each). The CDR3 sequence: CASSFLGRTRETDTQYF. CDR3 nucleotides: TGTGCCAGCAGCTTTCTGGGACGGACCAGGGAAACAGATACGCAGTATTTT.